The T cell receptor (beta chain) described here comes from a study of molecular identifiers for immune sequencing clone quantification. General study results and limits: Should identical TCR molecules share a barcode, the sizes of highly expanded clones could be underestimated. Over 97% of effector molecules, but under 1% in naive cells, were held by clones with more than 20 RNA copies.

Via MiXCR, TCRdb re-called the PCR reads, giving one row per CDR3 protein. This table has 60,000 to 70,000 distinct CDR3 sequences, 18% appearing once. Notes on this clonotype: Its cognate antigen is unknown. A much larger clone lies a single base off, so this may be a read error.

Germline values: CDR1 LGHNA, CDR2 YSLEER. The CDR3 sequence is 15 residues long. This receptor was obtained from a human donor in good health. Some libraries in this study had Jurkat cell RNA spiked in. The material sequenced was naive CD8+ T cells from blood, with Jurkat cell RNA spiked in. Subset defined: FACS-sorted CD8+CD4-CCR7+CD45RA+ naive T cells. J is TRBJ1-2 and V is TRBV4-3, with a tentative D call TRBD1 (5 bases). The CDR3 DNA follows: TGCGCCAGCAGCCACGTCCAGGACACCCTCTATGACTACACCTTC. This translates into CASSHVQDTLYDYTF.